Listed below are T cell receptor beta chains from one sample, sequenced in a study of memory CD4+ T cells and cytomegalovirus serostatus. Method: immunoSEQ multiplex PCR; TCRdb's copy keeps in-frame clones and lacks some. The table lists about 96,000 clones, about 80% of them singletons. Sequences were obtained from memory CD4+ T cells from blood. Source of these receptors: an adult in good health and CMV-seropositive. The CDR3 runs from the conserved cysteine through the conserved F or W. A D gene is named only where the DNA matches it firmly. Size tells how often a clone was seen (once, few, many) or the class of an expanded clone, and some rows leave it out.

clone_size	v_call	d_call	j_call	cdr3_nt	cdr3_aa
medium-sized	TRBV2	TRBD1	TRBJ1-4	TGTGCCAGCAGCCTCGACAGGGGGCGAGGGGAAAAACTGTTTTTT	CASSLDRGRGEKLFF
NA	TRBV4-3	NA	TRBJ1-3	TGCGCCAGCAGCCCAGAACTTGGGGCGGGTCATAACACCATATATTTT	CASSPELGAGHNTIYF
NA	TRBV7-9	TRBD2	TRBJ2-3	TGTGCCAGCAGCTCGCGGACTAGCGGGAGCACAGATACGCAGTATTTT	CASSSRTSGSTDTQYF
NA	TRBV5-1	TRBD2	TRBJ2-7	TGCGCCAGCAGCTTGGGATCTGGGACTAGCGGGACAAGCTCCTACGAGCAGTACTTC	CASSLGSGTSGTSSYEQYF
NA	TRBV6-6	NA	TRBJ1-5	TGTGCCAGCAGTTACAGCGCCTTTAATCAGCCCCAGCATTTT	CASSYSAFNQPQHF
NA	TRBV9	TRBD2	TRBJ2-5	TGTGCCAGCAGCGTAGGGGGACTAGCGGGTTTGGAGACCCAGTACTTC	CASSVGGLAGLETQYF
NA	TRBV2	NA	TRBJ2-1	TGTGCCAGCAGGGAGACCGGGATGAATGAGCAGTTCTTC	CASRETGMNEQFF
NA	TRBV7-2	NA	TRBJ2-7	TGTGCCAGCAGTTCCAGGGTAGGCGAGCAGTACTTC	CASSSRVGEQYF
NA	TRBV2	NA	TRBJ1-1	TGTGCCAGCAGGAAACTCACAGGGAACACTGAAGCTTTCTTT	CASRKLTGNTEAFF
NA	TRBV10-3	NA	TRBJ2-2	TGTGCCATCAGGGCGGTCGCCACCGGGGAGCTGTTTTTT	CAIRAVATGELFF
few	TRBV5-4	TRBD1	TRBJ2-2	TGTGCCAGCAGCCCTGGAGACAGGGGTTTTACCGGGGAGCTGTTTTTT	CASSPGDRGFTGELFF
NA	TRBV7-9	NA	TRBJ2-2	NA	CAAGDQGVFGAGELFF
NA	TRBV5-1	NA	TRBJ1-4	TGCGCCAGCAGCTTGGTAGGGAATGAAAAACTGTTTTTT	CASSLVGNEKLFF
NA	TRBV7-9	TRBD2	TRBJ2-5	TGTGCCAGCAGCTCACCGGGACTAGCGGGAGGGCCAGAGACCCAGTACTTC	CASSSPGLAGGPETQYF
NA	TRBV5-1	NA	TRBJ2-1	TGCGCCAGCAGCTTGCTCTTGGACGGTGAGCAGTTCTTC	CASSLLLDGEQFF